Listed here are 27 T cell receptor beta chains from one sample, sequenced in a study of vaccination and CD4 T cells after COVID-19. Stated treatment: roughly 10-day PBMC culture with coronavirus spike peptide pools or control peptides (ViraFEST assay). Before the COVID-19 pandemic (2011-2018), CD4+ T cells were obtained from the unexposed donor. Oncomine TCR Beta short-read sequencing was applied to DNA from cultured CD4+ T cells. TCRdb itself ran the PCR reads through MiXCR, one entry per CDR3 protein. The repertoire has about 9,500 distinct CDR3 sequences, around 50% of them found once; the top ten carry about 24%. No antigen is known for these receptors. Sequenced sample: CD4+ T cells from blood, cultured in vitro. These TCRs come from a human donor in good health.

This clonotype was detected only a few times. This chain joins TRBV19 and TRBJ2-1, with D uncertain. The V end lost 3 bases, the J end lost 0 bases, and 9 bases lay between the germline ends. The germline V gene encodes CDR1 LNHDA and CDR2 SQIVND (reference sequence). This CDR3 region has 15 residues. The CDR3 loop is CASSIMALSYNEQFF. CDR3 nucleotide sequence: TGTGCCAGTAGTATTATGGCGCTCTCCTACAATGAGCAGTTCTTC.

This clonotype was observed a few times. This chain uses TRBV28 with TRBJ2-5, with D unresolved. This CDR3 comprises 13 residues. With 6 bases removed from V and 1 base from J, the gap between germline ends came to 9 bases. Germline V gene lookup returns CDR1 MDHEN and CDR2 SYDVKM. CDR3 region: CASRPQGQETQYF. In nucleotides, the CDR3 is TGTGCCAGCAGACCACAAGGCCAAGAGACCCAGTACTTC.

The rearrangement links TRBV15 to TRBJ1-2; 9 bases are a match to TRBD1. Trimming took 1 base from V and 5 from J; bases not matched to a gene: 8. This CDR3 is built from 16 residues. Germline CDR1 reads LNHNV; CDR2 reads YYDKDF (reference sequence). CDR3 sequence reads: CATSRVSGTGLYGYTF. The DNA for the CDR3 is TGTGCCACCAGCAGAGTTTCCGGGACAGGGCTATATGGCTACACCTTC.

The V gene is TRBV15, the J gene TRBJ2-5; 7 bases line up with TRBD1. The CDR3 is 14 residues long. The V gene end was trimmed by 0 bases and the J gene end by 5 bases; junction bases not matched to a gene: 3. Germline CDR1 reads LNHNV; CDR2 reads YYDKDF (reference sequence). The CDR3, as DNA: TGTGCCACCAGCAGAGATAGGGGGCAGGAGACCCAGTACTTC. Translating it yields CATSRDRGQETQYF.

J is TRBJ1-1 and V is TRBV20-1, with 7 nucleotides matching TRBD1. The length of the CDR3 is 15 residues. Per the germline V gene, CDR1 is DFQATT and CDR2 is SNEGSKA (reference sequence). V was pared by 4 bases and J by 0 bases, with 8 bases of the junction left unmatched. The CDR3 sequence: CSAKPQGTLNTEAFF. For the CDR3, the DNA is TGCAGTGCTAAACCACAGGGGACGCTGAACACTGAAGCTTTCTTT.

About this clonotype: One end of the junction does not line up with germline, which may come from a read error. The chain carries TRBV6-1 and TRBJ1-6; TRBD1 is a possible D gene (6 bases). This CDR3 has 13 amino acids. CDR1 and CDR2 from the germline V gene are MNHNS and SASEGT. The CDR3 protein is CASRQGYTSPLHF. Here the CDR3 DNA reads TGTGCCAGCAGACAGGGTTATACTTCACCCCTCCACTTT.

The chain employs TRBV5-1 and TRBJ2-5, with 13 bases fitting TRBD2. Germline CDR1 reads SGHRS; CDR2 reads YFSETQ. CDR3 length: 17 residues. Trimming at V came to 2 bases and at J to 5 bases, leaving 9 bases not matched to a gene. CDR3 sequence (DNA): TGCGCCAGCAGCTTTTCTAAAGGACTAGCGGGAGTGGAGACCCAGTACTTC. Protein product: CASSFSKGLAGVETQYF.

This clonotype was picked up a small number of times. The rearrangement uses TRBV20-1 and TRBJ2-7, with TRBD2 matching over 12 bases. The V and J ends lost 1 base and 4 bases, in that order; junction bases with no gene match: 5. The germline gives CDR1 DFQATT, CDR2 SNEGSKA (reference sequence). The CDR3 is 15 amino acids. The CDR3 reads CSARGRTSGVYEQYF. As DNA, the CDR3 is TGCAGTGCTAGAGGACGGACTAGCGGGGTTTACGAGCAGTACTTC.

The chain recombines TRBV20-1 with TRBJ2-3, with 9 bases that match TRBD2. CDR1 and CDR2 (germline): DFQATT, SNEGSKA (reference sequence). The CDR3 totals 16 residues. Unmatched junction bases numbered 9, after V lost 3 bases and J lost 2 bases. The CDR3 nucleotides are TGCAGTGCTAGTTTCGGAGCGGGAGGCTACACAGATACGCAGTATTTT. This codes for CSASFGAGGYTDTQYF.

This clonotype appeared a single time. V usage is TRBV27 and J usage is TRBJ2-7; D may be TRBD1 (6 bases). Germline-derived CDR1 and CDR2 are MNHEY and SMNVEV (reference sequence). V was shortened by 4 bases and J by 4 bases, with 20 bases between the two germline ends. The length of the CDR3 is 16 residues. DNA of the CDR3: TGTGCCAGCAGTTCCGATACAGGGTCCGATTTATACGAGCAGTACTTC. Its translation is CASSSDTGSDLYEQYF.

The rearrangement links TRBV9 to TRBJ2-2; D unclear. Trimming left V 1 base short and J 1 base short, with 5 bases between. Germline V gives CDR1 SGDLS, CDR2 YYNGEE. This CDR3 has 14 amino acids. CDR3 sequence: CASSVTGNTGELFF. The CDR3, as DNA: TGTGCCAGCAGCGTAACGGGGAACACCGGGGAGCTGTTTTTT.

The genes are TRBV27 and TRBJ2-2, with TRBD2 identical over 7 bases. Germline lookup yields CDR1 MNHEY and CDR2 SMNVEV (reference sequence). This CDR3 spans 16 amino acids. V shed 2 bases, J shed 2 bases, and the junction held 5 bases outside the gene matches. The CDR3 coding sequence is TGTGCCAGCAGTTTACCGGGGGGACCCAACACCGGGGAGCTGTTTTTT. Protein product: CASSLPGGPNTGELFF.

The chain combines TRBV12-3 or TRBV12-4 with TRBJ1-1; D ambiguous. The CDR3 covers 15 residues. The V end was cut by 5 bases, the J end by 1 base, with 14 bases between. The CDR3 reads CASSRRMTANTEAFF. For the CDR3, the DNA is TGTGCCAGCAGTAGACGAATGACCGCGAACACTGAAGCTTTCTTT.

The sample holds a few counts of this clonotype. The chain is built from TRBV2 and TRBJ1-6, with D hard to call. CDR3 length equals 13 residues. From germline, CDR1 is SNHLY and CDR2 FYNNEI. Trimming stripped 4 bases from V and 8 bases from J, with 9 bases between. In DNA, the CDR3 is TGTGCCAGCAGTGCCGTTCAGGATTCACCCCTCCACTTT. It is translated as CASSAVQDSPLHF.

The V and J genes are TRBV12-3 or TRBV12-4 and TRBJ1-2; D gene unclear. The CDR3 is 14 amino acids. V was trimmed by 7 bases and J by 4 bases, leaving 16 bases between them. CDR3: CASNPGALIYGYTF. CDR3 DNA sequence: TGTGCCAGCAACCCGGGAGCTCTAATCTATGGCTACACCTTC.

The gene calls are TRBV20-1 and TRBJ1-2, with 7 positions matching TRBD1. V shed 0 bases, J shed 1 base, and the junction held 5 bases outside the gene matches. The V gene's germline CDR1 is DFQATT and CDR2 SNEGSKA (reference sequence). The CDR3 is made up of 15 amino acids. The CDR3 protein is CSARDPQGINYGYTF. Here the CDR3 DNA reads TGCAGTGCTAGAGATCCACAGGGGATTAACTATGGCTACACCTTC.

This clonotype was seen a handful of times. This rearrangement joins TRBV6-2 or TRBV6-3 to TRBJ2-7, with D perhaps matching TRBD2 (5 bases). The V gene's germline CDR1 is MNHEY and CDR2 SVGEGT. There are 12 residues in the CDR3. V gave up 5 bases and J gave up 1 base, with 6 bases separating them. CDR3 region: CASSSGSYEQYF. As DNA, the CDR3 is TGTGCCAGCAGTAGCGGATCCTACGAGCAGTACTTC.

Here the CDR3 reads CASDLVGRGSEQYF. In nucleotides, the CDR3 is TGTGCCAGCGACCTAGTTGGGAGGGGATCAGAGCAGTACTTC. V and J are TRBV6-1 and TRBJ2-7; 7 bases are a match to TRBD2. Germline CDR1 reads MNHNS; CDR2 reads SASEGT. This CDR3 contains 14 residues. V gave up 8 bases and J gave up 7 bases; unmatched junction bases: 14.

This clonotype was counted between two and nine times. The chain links TRBV7-9 to TRBJ1-2; TRBD1 matches at 7 bases. CDR1 is SEHNR, CDR2 FQNEAQ, per germline (reference sequence). The CDR3 is 14 amino acids. V trimming: 1 base; J trimming: 5 bases; junction bases outside the gene matches: 4. The DNA of the CDR3 is TGTGCCAGCAGCTTAGTTGGGACAGAGTATGGCTACACCTTC. Its protein product is CASSLVGTEYGYTF.

The chain carries TRBV5-1 and TRBJ1-5; D not resolved. Trimming removed 8 bases at V and 4 bases at J, with 19 bases between. CDR1 is SGHRS and CDR2 is YFSETQ in the germline V gene. This CDR3 has 15 amino acids. Here the CDR3 DNA reads TGCGCCAGTTCACGGGGTGATCTATCTAATCAGCCCCAGCATTTT. It encodes CASSRGDLSNQPQHF.

In its sample, this clonotype was seen a few times. The chain employs TRBV7-9 and TRBJ2-7; 11 bases map to TRBD2. V lost 3 bases and J lost 5; bases outside the gene matches: 9. This CDR3 comprises 16 residues. Per the germline V gene, CDR1 is SEHNR and CDR2 is FQNEAQ (reference sequence). DNA of the CDR3: TGTGCCAGCAGCTTCCTTGGTAGCGGGGGGGCGAACGAGCAGTACTTC. The encoded protein is CASSFLGSGGANEQYF.

The rearrangement uses TRBV20-1 and TRBJ2-3, with D tentatively TRBD2 (5 bases). This CDR3 has 16 residues. The germline V gene has CDR1 DFQATT and CDR2 SNEGSKA (reference sequence). V shed 1 base and J shed 0 bases, with 14 bases lying between them. The CDR3 spells CSARGISGLSTDTQYF. The DNA for the CDR3 is TGCAGTGCTAGAGGGATAAGCGGATTAAGCACAGATACGCAGTATTTT.

The J gene is TRBJ1-3, the V gene TRBV6-5; weak D call: TRBD1 (6 bases). Looked up from germline, CDR1 is MNHEY and CDR2 is SVGAGI. With 2 bases removed from V and 2 bases from J, the gap between germline ends came to 16 bases. CDR3 length equals 17 residues. The CDR3 sequence is CASSYQPTGLAGNTIYF. The CDR3 region has the DNA TGTGCCAGCAGTTACCAACCCACAGGGTTGGCTGGAAACACCATATATTTT.

This chain connects TRBV20-1 to TRBJ2-7; D remains unclear. CDR1 and CDR2 (germline): DFQATT, SNEGSKA (reference sequence). Trimming stripped 1 base from V and 3 bases from J, with 7 bases between. The CDR3 runs 12 residues. The CDR3 nucleotides read TGCAGTGCTAGAGGCCCTGTCTACGAGCAGTACTTC. Translating it yields CSARGPVYEQYF.

In DNA, the CDR3 is TGCAGTGCTAGAAACGGCGGACAGGGATATAATTCACCCCTCCACTTT. This gives the protein CSARNGGQGYNSPLHF. This chain joins TRBV20-1 and TRBJ1-6, with TRBD1 identical over 8 bases. J was trimmed by 4 bases and V by 2 bases; bases with no gene match: 7. Germline-derived CDR1 and CDR2 are DFQATT and SNEGSKA (reference sequence). The CDR3 has 16 residues.

The genes are TRBV20-1 and TRBJ2-7; D is undetermined. Trimming took off 4 bases at V and 2 bases at J, with 15 bases between the two ends. CDR3 length equals 14 residues. In germline, CDR1 is DFQATT, CDR2 SNEGSKA (reference sequence). The CDR3 sequence: CSATLSRPPYEQYF. In nucleotides, the CDR3 is TGCAGTGCTACTCTATCGCGGCCCCCCTACGAGCAGTACTTC.

This clonotype was seen once. J is TRBJ2-3 and V is TRBV11-2; D unclear. V gave up 1 base and J gave up 3 bases, with 11 bases separating them. The germline V gene encodes CDR1 SGHAT and CDR2 FQNNGV. There are 15 residues in the CDR3. The CDR3, as DNA: TGTGCCAGCAGCTTAGTCGCAGGTGTGACAGATACGCAGTATTTT. Residues: CASSLVAGVTDTQYF.